This T cell receptor beta chain was recovered during a study of shared clonotypes between healthy human individuals (dated by TCRdb to about 2020). For the wider study: The cohort included three men and a couple of women between 18 and 49 years of age. Per donor, three plates each were used for CD4 naive and CD4 memory, two for CD8 naive, and one for CD8 memory. The study deeply sequenced blood TCR repertoires of about five healthy adults to estimate repertoire size and the extent of clonotype sharing between individuals. To increase sequencing depth and limit assay-specific biases, TCR repertoire library preparation and sequencing were carried out by different laboratories using diverse techniques. Leukapheresis yielded between about 0.9 and 10 billion PBMCs per donor.

The junction carries 18 bases between V and J, which are trimmed by 7 bases and 6 bases respectively. CDR1 and CDR2, per the germline V gene, are MNHEY and SVGAGI. The CDR3 runs 15 amino acids, cysteine and phenylalanine included. The read is trimmed to its CDR3 DNA, 45 bases read in frame from base 1. For this clone: The antigen it recognizes is unknown. No much larger clone exists at a distance of one base, and base qualities are not known.

Healthy HIV-negative adults with no recently reported acute infections or vaccinations were included as donors. Only Caucasian adults living in Nashville, Tennessee, USA were represented among the donors. CD4+ T cells were enriched by magnetic negative selection, after which naive cells were positively selected on CD45RA and the negative fraction was taken as the memory subset. After blood collection by leukapheresis, PBMCs were isolated using Ficoll-Histopaque density gradient centrifugation and then cryopreserved in the vapor phase of liquid nitrogen. Analytical flow cytometry was used to check the purity and quantity of every magnetically sorted T cell population. From each sorted fraction, genomic DNA was isolated and quantified by UV absorbance on a Nanodrop 2000c. Using the deep immunoSEQ assay, multiplex PCR amplified TCR CDR3 regions from genomic DNA. Extracted genomic DNA from each cell subset was spread evenly across all wells of several immunoSEQ 96-well plates, with each plate serving as a replicate. For sorted subsets, each replicate PCR was loaded with 200 ng genomic DNA, equivalent to about 33,000 T cell genomes. Purified libraries were measured with a Qubit 3.0 fluorometer, size-checked on a Bioanalyzer 2100, and measured again with the KAPA Library Quantification kit. Every immunoSEQ 96-well plate was sequenced on a separate single-read 150-cycle Illumina NextSeq 550 flow cell. The original methods were these. The immunoSEQ output contained only junctional sequences without quality scores, so filtering could not match that applied to full-length reads. To assign V/J genes and CDR3, sequences were annotated against IMGT germline references using PyIR, a Python wrapper for IgBLAST v1.9. Reads were removed for weak V/J assignments (E-value above 1e-6), missing CDR3, stop codons, out-of-frame junctions, or ambiguous translated residues. A V3J clonotype was defined by an identical inferred V gene, J gene, and CDR3 amino acid sequence. Percentage overlap between repertoires was computed as shared unique clonotypes divided by the size of the smaller repertoire. Richness of each repertoire was evaluated using RTK rarefaction, the Chao1 estimator, and Recon v2.1 estimates of unobserved clonotypes. Generation probabilities for all TCRbeta clonotypes obtained by the gDNA method from several donors were computed using OLGA. This is the immuneACCESS table as TCRdb keeps it, with only in-frame sequences that have V and J called. A part of the clones is gone; compared with another copy, unresolved V genes explain less than half, and the rest is unexplained. V and J calls and clone size come straight from that table; D and trimming were deduced from the DNA. The sample profile shows around 240,000 clones; over 60% of them were found once. The ten largest make up around 10% of the sample.

The investigation overall reported the following: Compared with non-shared clonotypes, clonotypes shared by all four sorted-subset donors had higher generation probabilities. Only blood was sampled, and tissue TCR repertoires likely differ from those in blood. Because the study included only a small number of donors, the genetic and exposure-history diversity represented was limited. Incomplete sequencing was indicated by rarefaction of sorted-subset datasets, despite the large sequencing depth. Estimated clonotype richness was generally larger for naive than for memory subsets. Around 5.4% of naive CD4, 3.5% of naive CD8, roughly 2.4% of memory CD4, and around 0.42% of memory CD8 clonotypes were shared across four donors. Based on pairwise subsampling, the degree of clonotype sharing among donors was expected to be affected by sequencing depth.

Sequencing used memory CD4+ T cells sorted from blood. The sample's cell subset or site label is to be understood as: CD45RA-negative fraction. This receptor was obtained from a man aged 25-40 years in good health. The V gene is TRBV6-5 and the J gene is TRBJ2-2; perhaps TRBD2 is the D gene, with 6 bases matching. The CDR3 in this case is CASISRRGKAGELFF. DNA sequence: TGTGCCAGCATAAGCCGACGGGGGAAGGCCGGGGAGCTGTTTTTT.